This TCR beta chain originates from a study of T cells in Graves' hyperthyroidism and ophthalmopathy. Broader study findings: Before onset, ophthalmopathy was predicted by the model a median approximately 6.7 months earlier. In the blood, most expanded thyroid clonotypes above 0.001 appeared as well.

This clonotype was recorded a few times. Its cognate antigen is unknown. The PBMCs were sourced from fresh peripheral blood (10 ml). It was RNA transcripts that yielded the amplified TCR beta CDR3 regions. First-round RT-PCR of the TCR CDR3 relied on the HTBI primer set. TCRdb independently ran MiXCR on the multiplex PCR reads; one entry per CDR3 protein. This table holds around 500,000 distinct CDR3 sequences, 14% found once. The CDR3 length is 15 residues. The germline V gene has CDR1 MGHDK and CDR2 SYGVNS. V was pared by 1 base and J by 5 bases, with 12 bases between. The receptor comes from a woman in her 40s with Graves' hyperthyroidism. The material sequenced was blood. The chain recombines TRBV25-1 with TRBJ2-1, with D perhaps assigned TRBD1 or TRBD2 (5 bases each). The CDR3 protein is CASSELRGSNNEQFF. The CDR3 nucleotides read TGTGCCAGCAGTGAATTGAGGGGAAGCAACAATGAGCAGTTCTTC.